This T cell receptor (beta chain) was recovered during a study of T cell changes during pregnancy in multiple sclerosis. The assay was immunoSEQ multiplex PCR, and TCRdb's table has in-frame clones only and misses some. Of about 50,000 clones listed, roughly 90% are singletons. Between the trimmed V and J ends, which lost 1 base and 2 bases, there was a span of 11 bases. The germline gives CDR1 KGHSH, CDR2 LQKENI. The CDR3 extends over 15 amino acids. The TCR sequence derives from a female donor with multiple sclerosis, enrolled in a pregnancy study. The V call is TRBV18, the J call TRBJ1-1; D is undetermined. Sequenced here: CD4+ T cells from peripheral blood mononuclear cells, sampled after pregnancy. CDR3 bases: TGTGCCAGCTCACCACAGCTCGGGAAAAACACTGAAGCTTTCTTT. This codes for CASSPQLGKNTEAFF.